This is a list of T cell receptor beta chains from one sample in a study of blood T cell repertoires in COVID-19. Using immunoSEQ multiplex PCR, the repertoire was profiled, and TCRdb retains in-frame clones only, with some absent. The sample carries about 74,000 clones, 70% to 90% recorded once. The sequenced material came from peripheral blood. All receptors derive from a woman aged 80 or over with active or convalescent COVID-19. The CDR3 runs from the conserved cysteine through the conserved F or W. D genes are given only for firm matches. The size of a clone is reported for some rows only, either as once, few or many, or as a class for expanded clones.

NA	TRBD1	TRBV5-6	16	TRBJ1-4	CASSSDRGRPNEKLFF	TGTGCCAGCAGCTCCGACAGGGGACGGCCTAATGAAAAACTGTTTTTT
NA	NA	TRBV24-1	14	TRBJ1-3	CATRDSRAGNTIYF	TGTGCCACCAGGGACAGTAGGGCTGGAAACACCATATATTTT
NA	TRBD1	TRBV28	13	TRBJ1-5	CASRAGGSQPQHF	TGTGCCAGCAGGGCAGGGGGCTCTCAGCCCCAGCATTTT
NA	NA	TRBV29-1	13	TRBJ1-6	CSAATRGNSPLHF	TGCAGCGCTGCGACAAGGGGTAATTCACCCCTCCACTTT
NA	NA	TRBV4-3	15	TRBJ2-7	CASSQAPGRDYEQYF	TGCGCCAGCAGCCAAGCCCCCGGCAGGGACTACGAGCAGTACTTC
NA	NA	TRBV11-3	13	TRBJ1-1	CASSATVNTEAFF	TGTGCCAGCAGCGCCACAGTGAACACTGAAGCTTTCTTT
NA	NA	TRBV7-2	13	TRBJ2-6	CASSPSGANVLTF	TGTGCCAGCAGCCCTTCTGGGGCCAACGTCCTGACTTTC
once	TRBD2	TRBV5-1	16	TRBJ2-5	CASSLVAGGSQETQYF	TGCGCCAGCAGCTTGGTAGCGGGGGGATCCCAAGAGACCCAGTACTTC
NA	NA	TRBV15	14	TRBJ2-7	CATSSETAGVPQYF	TGTGCCACCAGCAGCGAGACCGCGGGCGTCCCGCAGTACTTC
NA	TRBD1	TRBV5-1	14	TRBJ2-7	CASSLRGPAGEQYF	TGCGCCAGCAGCTTAAGGGGGCCCGCTGGGGAGCAGTACTTC
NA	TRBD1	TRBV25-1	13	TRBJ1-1	CASSDLNRGLAFF	TGTGCCAGCAGTGACCTAAACAGGGGGCTCGCTTTCTTT
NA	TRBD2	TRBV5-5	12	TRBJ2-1	CASSFGREEQFF	TGTGCCAGCAGCTTTGGGAGGGAGGAGCAGTTCTTC
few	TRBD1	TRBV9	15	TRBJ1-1	CASSPRDREDTEAFF	TGTGCCAGCAGCCCCCGGGACAGGGAGGACACTGAAGCTTTCTTT
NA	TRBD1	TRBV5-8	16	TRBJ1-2	CASSLIVGTGTIGYTF	TGTGCCAGCAGCTTGATCGTCGGGACAGGGACTATAGGCTACACCTTC
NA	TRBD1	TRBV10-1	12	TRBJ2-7	CAVRDRGREQYF	TGCGCCGTCCGGGACAGGGGGCGAGAGCAGTACTTC
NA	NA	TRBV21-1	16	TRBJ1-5	CASSYRDRGYNQPQHF	TGTGCCAGCAGCTACCGGGACAGGGGGTACAATCAGCCCCAGCATTTT
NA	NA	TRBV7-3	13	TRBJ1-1	CASSSRLNTEAFF	TGTGCCAGCAGCTCCAGGTTGAACACTGAAGCTTTCTTT
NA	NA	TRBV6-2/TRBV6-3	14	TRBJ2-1	CASSYTLGRNEQFF	TGTGCCAGCAGTTATACCCTGGGCAGGAATGAGCAGTTCTTC
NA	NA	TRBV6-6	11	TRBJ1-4	CASKQLEKLFF	TGTGCCAGCAAACAATTGGAAAAACTGTTTTTT
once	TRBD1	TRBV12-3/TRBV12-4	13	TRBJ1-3	CASSSQGGNTIYF	TGTGCCAGCAGTTCACAGGGGGGAAACACCATATATTTT
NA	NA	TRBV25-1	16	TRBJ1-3	CASSENYGQGGNTIYF	TGTGCCAGCAGTGAGAATTACGGGCAGGGTGGAAACACCATATATTTT
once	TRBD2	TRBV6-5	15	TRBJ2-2	CLSREGPWGTGELFF	TGCCTCAGCCGGGAGGGGCCATGGGGGACCGGGGAGCTGTTTTTT
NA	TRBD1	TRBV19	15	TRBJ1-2	CASSRDRLINYGYTF	TGTGCCAGTAGTCGGGACAGGTTGATTAACTATGGCTACACCTTC
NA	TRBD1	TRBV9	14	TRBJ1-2	CASSVTGGNYGYTF	TGTGCCAGCAGCGTAACAGGGGGCAACTATGGCTACACCTTC
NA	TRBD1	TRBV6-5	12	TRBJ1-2	CASSRDSSGYTF	TGTGCCAGCAGCCGGGACAGCTCGGGCTACACCTTC
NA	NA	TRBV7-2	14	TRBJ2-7	CASGPPNRVYEQYF	TGTGCCAGCGGTCCTCCGAACAGGGTCTACGAGCAGTACTTC
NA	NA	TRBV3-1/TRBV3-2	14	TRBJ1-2	CASSQGTAALGYTF	TGTGCCAGCAGCCAAGGTACAGCCGCCCTTGGCTACACCTTC
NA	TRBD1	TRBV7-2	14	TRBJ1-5	CASSKRTGDQPQHF	TGTGCCAGCAGCAAGCGGACAGGAGATCAGCCCCAGCATTTT
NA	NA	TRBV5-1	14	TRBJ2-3	CASSLVGAADTQYF	TGCGCCAGCAGCTTGGTTGGGGCGGCAGATACGCAGTATTTT
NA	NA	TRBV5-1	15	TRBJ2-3	CASSWWGRIKDTQYF	TGCGCCAGCAGCTGGTGGGGCAGGATTAAGGATACGCAGTATTTT
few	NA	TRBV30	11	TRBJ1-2	CAWGSKRGYTF	TGTGCCTGGGGTTCTAAAAGAGGCTACACCTTC
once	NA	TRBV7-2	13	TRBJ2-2	CASSLWETGELFF	TGTGCCAGCAGTCTTTGGGAGACCGGGGAGCTGTTTTTT
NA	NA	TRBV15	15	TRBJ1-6	CATSKPTGYYSPLHF	TGTGCCACCAGCAAACCGACAGGCTACTATTCACCCCTCCACTTT
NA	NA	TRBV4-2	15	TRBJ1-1	CASSQGAPLGTEAFF	TGTGCCAGCAGCCAAGGGGCCCCACTTGGGACTGAAGCTTTCTTT
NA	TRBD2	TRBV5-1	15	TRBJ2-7	CASSPRLAGSYEQYF	TGCGCCAGCAGCCCCCGACTAGCGGGGAGCTACGAGCAGTACTTC
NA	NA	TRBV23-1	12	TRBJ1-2	CASSPKGSGYTF	TGCGCCAGCAGTCCTAAGGGGTCTGGCTACACCTTC
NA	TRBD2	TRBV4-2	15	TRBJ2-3	CASSHPGLAADTQYF	TGTGCCAGCAGTCATCCGGGACTAGCAGCAGATACGCAGTATTTT
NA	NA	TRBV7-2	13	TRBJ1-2	CASSLDGDYGYTF	TGTGCCAGCAGCTTAGACGGGGACTATGGCTACACCTTC
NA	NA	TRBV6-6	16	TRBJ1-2	CASSTRREGPVYGYTF	TGTGCCAGCAGTACCCGCCGGGAGGGCCCTGTCTATGGCTACACCTTC
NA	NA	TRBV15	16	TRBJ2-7	CATSRDVSPIEQRRNF	TGTGCCACCAGCAGAGATGTGAGCCCAATCGAGCAGCGAAGGAACTTC
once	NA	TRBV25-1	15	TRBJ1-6	CASSEIRGYNSPLHF	TGTGCCAGCAGTGAAATTCGGGGGTATAATTCACCCCTCCACTTT
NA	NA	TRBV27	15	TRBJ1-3	CASSLAGLSGNTIYF	TGTGCCAGCAGTCTGGCGGGATTAAGCGGAAACACCATATATTTT
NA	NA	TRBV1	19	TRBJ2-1	CTSSQDKPLAASSYNEQFF	TGCACCAGCAGCCAAGATAAGCCACTAGCCGCAAGCTCCTACAATGAGCAGTTCTTC
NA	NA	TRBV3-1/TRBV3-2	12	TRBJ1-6	CASSQGLAPLHF	TGTGCCAGCAGCCAAGGTCTTGCACCCCTCCACTTT
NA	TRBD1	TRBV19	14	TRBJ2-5	CASLGQGAGETQYF	TGTGCCAGTCTCGGACAGGGGGCTGGGGAGACCCAGTACTTC
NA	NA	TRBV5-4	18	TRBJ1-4	CASSGWGGAITTNEKLFF	TGTGCCAGCAGCGGTTGGGGGGGGGCGATTACAACTAATGAAAAACTGTTTTTT
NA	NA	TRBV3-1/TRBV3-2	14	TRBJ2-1	CASSQWRAENEQFF	TGTGCCAGCAGCCAATGGAGGGCGGAAAATGAGCAGTTCTTC
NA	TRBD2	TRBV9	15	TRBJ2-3	CASSVDPGGTDTQYF	TGTGCCAGCAGCGTAGATCCGGGGGGGACGGATACGCAGTATTTT
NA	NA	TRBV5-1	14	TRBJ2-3	CASSLARGTDTQYF	TGCGCCAGCAGCTTGGCGCGGGGCACAGATACGCAGTATTTT
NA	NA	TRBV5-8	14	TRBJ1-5	CASSLGAGNQPQHF	TGTGCCAGCAGCTTGGGGGCAGGCAATCAGCCCCAGCATTTT
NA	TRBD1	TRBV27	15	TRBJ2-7	CASSDRAGATYEQYF	TGTGCCAGCAGTGACAGGGCAGGGGCTACCTACGAGCAGTACTTC
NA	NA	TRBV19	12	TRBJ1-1	CASSWGGTEAFF	TGTGCCAGTAGTTGGGGGGGCACTGAAGCTTTCTTT